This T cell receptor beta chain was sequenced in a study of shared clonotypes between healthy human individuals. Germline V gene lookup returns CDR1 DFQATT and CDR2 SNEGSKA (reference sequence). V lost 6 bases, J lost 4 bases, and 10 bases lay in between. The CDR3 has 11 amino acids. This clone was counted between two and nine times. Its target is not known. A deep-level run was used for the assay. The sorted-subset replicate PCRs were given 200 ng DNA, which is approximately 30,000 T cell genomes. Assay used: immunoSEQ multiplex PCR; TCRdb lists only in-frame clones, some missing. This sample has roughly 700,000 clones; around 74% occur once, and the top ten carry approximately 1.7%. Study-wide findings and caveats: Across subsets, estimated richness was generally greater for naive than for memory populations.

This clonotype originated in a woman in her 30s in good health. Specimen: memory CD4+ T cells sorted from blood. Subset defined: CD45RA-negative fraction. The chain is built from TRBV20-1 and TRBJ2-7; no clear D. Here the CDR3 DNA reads TGCAGTGCCCCCGACCGGTACGAGCAGTACTTC. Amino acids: CSAPDRYEQYF.